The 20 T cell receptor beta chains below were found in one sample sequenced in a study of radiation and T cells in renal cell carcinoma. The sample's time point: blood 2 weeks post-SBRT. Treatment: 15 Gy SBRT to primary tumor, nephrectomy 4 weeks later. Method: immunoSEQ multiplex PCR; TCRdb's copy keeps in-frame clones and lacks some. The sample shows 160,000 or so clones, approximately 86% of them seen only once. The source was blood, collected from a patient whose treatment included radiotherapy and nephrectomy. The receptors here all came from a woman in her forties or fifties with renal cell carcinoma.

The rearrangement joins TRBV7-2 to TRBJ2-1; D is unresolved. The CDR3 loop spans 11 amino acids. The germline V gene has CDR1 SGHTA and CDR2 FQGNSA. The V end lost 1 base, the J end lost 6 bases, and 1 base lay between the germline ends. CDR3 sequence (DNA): TGTGCCAGCAGCTTAGTCAATGAGCAGTTCTTC. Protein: CASSLVNEQFF. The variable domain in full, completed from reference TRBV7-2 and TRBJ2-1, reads GAGVSQSPSNKVTEKGKDVELRCDPISGHTALYWYRQSLGQGLEFLIYFQGNSAPDKSGLPSDRFSAERTGGSVSTLTIQRTQQEDSAVYLCASSLVNEQFFGPGTRLTVL.

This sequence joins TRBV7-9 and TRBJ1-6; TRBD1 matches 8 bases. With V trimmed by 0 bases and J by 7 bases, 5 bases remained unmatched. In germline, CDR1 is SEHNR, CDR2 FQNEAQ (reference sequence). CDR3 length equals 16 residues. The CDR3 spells CASSLARTGSNSPLHF. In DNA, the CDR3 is TGTGCCAGCAGCTTAGCGCGGACAGGGAGCAATTCACCCCTCCACTTT.

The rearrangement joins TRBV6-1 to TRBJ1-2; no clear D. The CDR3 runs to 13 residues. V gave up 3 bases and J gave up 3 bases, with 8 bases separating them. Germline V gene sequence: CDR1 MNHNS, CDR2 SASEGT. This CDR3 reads CASSDWVDYGYTF. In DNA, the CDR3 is TGTGCCAGCAGTGATTGGGTCGACTATGGCTACACCTTC.

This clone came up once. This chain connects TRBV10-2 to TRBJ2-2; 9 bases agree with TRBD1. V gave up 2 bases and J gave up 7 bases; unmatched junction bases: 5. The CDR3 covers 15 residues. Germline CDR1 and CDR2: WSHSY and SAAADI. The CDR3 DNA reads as TGCGCCAGCAGTGAGACACAGGGGGCCGGCGGGGAGCTGTTTTTT. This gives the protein CASSETQGAGGELFF.

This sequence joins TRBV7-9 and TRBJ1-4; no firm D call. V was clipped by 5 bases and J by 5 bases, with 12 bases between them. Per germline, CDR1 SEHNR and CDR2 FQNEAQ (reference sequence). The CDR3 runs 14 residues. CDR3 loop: CASSKGRLNEKLFF. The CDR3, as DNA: TGTGCCAGCAGCAAAGGACGGCTGAATGAAAAACTGTTTTTT.

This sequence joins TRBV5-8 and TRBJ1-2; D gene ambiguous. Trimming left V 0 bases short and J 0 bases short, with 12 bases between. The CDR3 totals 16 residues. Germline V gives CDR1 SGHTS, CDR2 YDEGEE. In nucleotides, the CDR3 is TGTGCCAGCAGCTTGGGGGTCGATCTAGCTAACTATGGCTACACCTTC. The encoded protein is CASSLGVDLANYGYTF.

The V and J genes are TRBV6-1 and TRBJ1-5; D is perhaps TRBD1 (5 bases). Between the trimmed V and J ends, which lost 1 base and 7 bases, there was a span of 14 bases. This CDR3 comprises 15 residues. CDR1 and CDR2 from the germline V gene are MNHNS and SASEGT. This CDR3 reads CASSEVRDPWQPQHF. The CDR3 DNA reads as TGTGCCAGCAGTGAAGTCCGGGACCCTTGGCAGCCCCAGCATTTT.

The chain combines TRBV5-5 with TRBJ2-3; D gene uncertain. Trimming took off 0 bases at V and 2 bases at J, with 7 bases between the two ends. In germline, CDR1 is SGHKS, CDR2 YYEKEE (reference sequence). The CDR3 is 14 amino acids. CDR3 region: CASSLARFTDTQYF. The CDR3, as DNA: TGTGCCAGCAGCTTGGCTAGGTTCACAGATACGCAGTATTTT. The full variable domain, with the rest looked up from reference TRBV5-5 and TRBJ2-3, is DAGVTQSPTHLIKTRGQQVTLRCSPISGHKSVSWYQQVLGQGPQFIFQYYEKEERGRGNFPDRFSARQFPNYSSELNVNALLLGDSALYLCASSLARFTDTQYFGPGTRLTVL.

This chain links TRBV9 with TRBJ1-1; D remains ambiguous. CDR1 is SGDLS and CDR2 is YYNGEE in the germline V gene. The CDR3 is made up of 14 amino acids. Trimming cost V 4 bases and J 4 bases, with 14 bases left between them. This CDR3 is CASSFTTDGTEAFF. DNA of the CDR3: TGTGCCAGCAGCTTTACGACTGACGGCACTGAAGCTTTCTTT.

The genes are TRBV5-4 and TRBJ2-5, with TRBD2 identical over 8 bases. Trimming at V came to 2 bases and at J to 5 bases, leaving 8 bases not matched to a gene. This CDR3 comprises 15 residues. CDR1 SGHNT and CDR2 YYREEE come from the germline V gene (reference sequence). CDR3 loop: CASSFAGGPRETQYF. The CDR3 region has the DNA TGTGCCAGCAGCTTTGCGGGGGGCCCTCGGGAGACCCAGTACTTC. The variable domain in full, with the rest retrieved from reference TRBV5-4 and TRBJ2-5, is ETGVTQSPTHLIKTRGQQVTLRCSSQSGHNTVSWYQQALGQGPQFIFQYYREEENGRGNFPPRFSGLQFPNYSSELNVNALELDDSALYLCASSFAGGPRETQYFGPGTRLLVL.

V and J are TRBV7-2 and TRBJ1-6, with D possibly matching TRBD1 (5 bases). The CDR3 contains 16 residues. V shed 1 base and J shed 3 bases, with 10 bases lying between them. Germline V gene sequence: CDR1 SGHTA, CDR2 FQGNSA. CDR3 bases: TGTGCCAGCAGCTTAGTTGGAACAGGCTATAATTCACCCCTCCACTTT. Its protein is CASSLVGTGYNSPLHF.

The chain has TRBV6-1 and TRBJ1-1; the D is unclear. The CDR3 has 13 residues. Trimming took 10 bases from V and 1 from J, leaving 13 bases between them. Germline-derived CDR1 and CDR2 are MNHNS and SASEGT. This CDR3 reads CATDRRRNTEAFF. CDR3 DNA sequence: TGTGCCACCGACCGTAGAAGGAACACTGAAGCTTTCTTT.

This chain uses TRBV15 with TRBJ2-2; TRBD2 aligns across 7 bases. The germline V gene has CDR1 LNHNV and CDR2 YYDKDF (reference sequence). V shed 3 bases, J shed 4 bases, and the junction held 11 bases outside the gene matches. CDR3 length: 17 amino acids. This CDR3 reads CATSSGGLAATTGELFF. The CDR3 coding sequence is TGTGCCACCAGCAGTGGTGGTCTAGCGGCCACCACCGGGGAGCTGTTTTTT.

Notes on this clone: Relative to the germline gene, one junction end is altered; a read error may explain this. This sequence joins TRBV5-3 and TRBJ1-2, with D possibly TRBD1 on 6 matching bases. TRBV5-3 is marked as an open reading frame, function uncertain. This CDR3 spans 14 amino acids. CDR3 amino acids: CARRLDSLNYGYTF. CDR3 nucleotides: TGTGCCAGAAGATTGGACAGTCTAAACTATGGCTACACCTTC.

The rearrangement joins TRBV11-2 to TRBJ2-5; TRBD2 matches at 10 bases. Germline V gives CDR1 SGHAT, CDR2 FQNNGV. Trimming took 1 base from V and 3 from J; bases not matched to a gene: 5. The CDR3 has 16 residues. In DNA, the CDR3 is TGTGCCAGCAGCTTAGTAGCGGGGGGCTGGGAAGAGACCCAGTACTTC. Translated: CASSLVAGGWEETQYF.

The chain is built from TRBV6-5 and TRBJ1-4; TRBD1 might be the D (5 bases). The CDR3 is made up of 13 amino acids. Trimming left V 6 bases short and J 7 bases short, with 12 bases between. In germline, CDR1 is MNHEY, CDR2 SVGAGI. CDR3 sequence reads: CASREAGFEKLFF. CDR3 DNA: TGTGCCAGCAGGGAGGCAGGGTTTGAAAAACTGTTTTTT.

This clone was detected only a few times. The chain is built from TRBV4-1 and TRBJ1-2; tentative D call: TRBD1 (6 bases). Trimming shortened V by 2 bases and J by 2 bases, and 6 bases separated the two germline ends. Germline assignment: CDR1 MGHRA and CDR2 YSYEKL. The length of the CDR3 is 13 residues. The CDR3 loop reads CASSQTGNYGYTF. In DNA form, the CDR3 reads TGCGCCAGCAGCCAAACAGGGAACTATGGCTACACCTTC.

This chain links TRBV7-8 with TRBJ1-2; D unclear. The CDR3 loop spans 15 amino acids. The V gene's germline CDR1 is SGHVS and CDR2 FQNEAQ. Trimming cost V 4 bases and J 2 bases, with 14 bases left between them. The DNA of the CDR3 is TGTGCCAGCAGCTCGAACCCAAATATCAACTATGGCTACACCTTC. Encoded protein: CASSSNPNINYGYTF.

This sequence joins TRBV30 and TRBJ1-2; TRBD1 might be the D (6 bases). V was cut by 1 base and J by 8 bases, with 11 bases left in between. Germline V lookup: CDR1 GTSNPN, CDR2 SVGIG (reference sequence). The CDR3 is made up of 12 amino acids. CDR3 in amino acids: CAWSGGLFGYTF. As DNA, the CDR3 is TGTGCCTGGAGTGGGGGGCTTTTCGGCTACACCTTC.

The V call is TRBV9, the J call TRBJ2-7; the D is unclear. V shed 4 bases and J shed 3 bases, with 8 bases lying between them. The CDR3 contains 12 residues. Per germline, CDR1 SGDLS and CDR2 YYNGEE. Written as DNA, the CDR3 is TGTGCCAGCAGCTCGGACGGCTACGAGCAGTACTTC. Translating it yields CASSSDGYEQYF.